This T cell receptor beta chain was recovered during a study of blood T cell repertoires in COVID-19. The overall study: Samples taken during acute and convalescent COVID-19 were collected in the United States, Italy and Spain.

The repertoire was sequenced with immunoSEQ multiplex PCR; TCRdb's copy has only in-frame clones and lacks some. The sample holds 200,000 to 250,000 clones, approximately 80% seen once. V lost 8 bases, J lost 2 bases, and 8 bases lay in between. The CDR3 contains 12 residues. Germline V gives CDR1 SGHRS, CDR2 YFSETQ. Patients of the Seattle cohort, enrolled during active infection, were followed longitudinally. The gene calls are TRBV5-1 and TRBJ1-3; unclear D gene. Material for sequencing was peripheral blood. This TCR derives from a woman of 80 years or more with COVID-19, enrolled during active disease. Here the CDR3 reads CARGRPGNTIYF. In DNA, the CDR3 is TGCGCCAGAGGGAGACCTGGAAACACCATATATTTT.